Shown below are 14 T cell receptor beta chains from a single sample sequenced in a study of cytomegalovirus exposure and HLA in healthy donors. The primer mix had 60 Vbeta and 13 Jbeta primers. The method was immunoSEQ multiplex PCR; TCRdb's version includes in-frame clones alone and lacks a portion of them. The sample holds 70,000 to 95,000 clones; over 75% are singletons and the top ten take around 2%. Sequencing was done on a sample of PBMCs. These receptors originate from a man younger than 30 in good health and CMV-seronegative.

The CDR3 is CASSVGLSAEAFF. The CDR3 coding sequence is TGTGCCAGCAGCGTCGGACTGTCAGCTGAAGCTTTCTTT. This rearrangement joins TRBV7-3 to TRBJ1-1; D ambiguous. The V end was cut by 5 bases, the J end by 6 bases, with 13 bases between. The CDR3 runs 13 residues. The V gene's germline CDR1 is SGHTA and CDR2 FQGTGA.

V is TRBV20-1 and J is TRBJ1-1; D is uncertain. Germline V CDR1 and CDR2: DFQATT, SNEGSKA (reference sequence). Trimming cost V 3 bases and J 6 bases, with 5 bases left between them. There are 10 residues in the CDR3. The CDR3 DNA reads TGCAGTGCTAGGTCTGCTGAAGCTTTCTTT. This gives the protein CSARSAEAFF.

In DNA form, the CDR3 reads TGCAGCGTGCGAGGACAGGGGACGACGAGGTCCGGGGAGCTGTTTTTT. Translated: CSVRGQGTTRSGELFF. The rearrangement uses TRBV29-1 and TRBJ2-2, with 9 positions matching TRBD1. The germline V gene has CDR1 SQVTM and CDR2 ANQGSEA. Trimming cost V 6 bases and J 6 bases; bases outside gene matches: 14. The CDR3 is made up of 16 amino acids.

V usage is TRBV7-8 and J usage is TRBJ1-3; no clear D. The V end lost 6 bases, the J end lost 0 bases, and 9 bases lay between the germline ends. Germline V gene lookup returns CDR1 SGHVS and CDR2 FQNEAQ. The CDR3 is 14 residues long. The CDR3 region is CASSTGSSGNTIYF. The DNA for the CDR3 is TGTGCCAGCAGTACGGGGAGCTCTGGAAACACCATATATTTT. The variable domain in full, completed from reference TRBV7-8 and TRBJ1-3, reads GAGVSQSPRYKVAKRGQDVALRCDPISGHVSLFWYQQALGQGPEFLTYFQNEAQLDKSGLPSDRFFAERPEGSVSTLKIQRTQQEDSAVYLCASSTGSSGNTIYFGEGSWLTVV.

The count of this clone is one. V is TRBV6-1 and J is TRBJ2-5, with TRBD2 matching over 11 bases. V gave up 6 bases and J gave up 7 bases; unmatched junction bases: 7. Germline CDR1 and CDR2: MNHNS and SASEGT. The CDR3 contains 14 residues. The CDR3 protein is CASSASGGSGTQYF. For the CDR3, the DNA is TGTGCCAGCAGCGCTAGCGGGGGGTCTGGGACCCAGTACTTC.

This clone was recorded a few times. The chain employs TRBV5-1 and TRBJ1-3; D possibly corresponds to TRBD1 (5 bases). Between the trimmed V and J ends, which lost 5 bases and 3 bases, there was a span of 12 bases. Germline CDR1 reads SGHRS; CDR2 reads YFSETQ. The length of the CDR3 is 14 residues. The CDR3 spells CASSLGVGGNTIYF. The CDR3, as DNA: TGCGCCAGCAGTCTAGGGGTTGGTGGAAACACCATATATTTT.

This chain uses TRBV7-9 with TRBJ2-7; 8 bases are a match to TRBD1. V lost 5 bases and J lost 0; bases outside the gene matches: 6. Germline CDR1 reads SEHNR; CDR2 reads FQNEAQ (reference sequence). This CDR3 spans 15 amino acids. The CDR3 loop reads CASSEGQVFSYEQYF. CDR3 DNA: TGTGCCAGCAGCGAGGGACAGGTCTTCTCCTACGAGCAGTACTTC.

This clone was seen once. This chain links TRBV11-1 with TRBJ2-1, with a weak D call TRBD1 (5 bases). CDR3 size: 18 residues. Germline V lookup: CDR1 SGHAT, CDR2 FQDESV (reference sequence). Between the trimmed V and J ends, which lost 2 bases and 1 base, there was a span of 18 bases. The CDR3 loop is CASSLPRQRVSSYNEQFF. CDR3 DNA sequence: TGTGCCAGCAGCTTACCTAGACAGAGAGTATCTTCCTACAATGAGCAGTTCTTC.

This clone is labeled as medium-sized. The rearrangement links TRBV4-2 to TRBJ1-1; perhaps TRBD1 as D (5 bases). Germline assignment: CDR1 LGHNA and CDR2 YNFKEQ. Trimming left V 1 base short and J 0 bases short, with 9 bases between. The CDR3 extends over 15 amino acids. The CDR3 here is CASSQVDRLNTEAFF. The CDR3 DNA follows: TGTGCCAGCAGCCAAGTAGACAGACTGAACACTGAAGCTTTCTTT.

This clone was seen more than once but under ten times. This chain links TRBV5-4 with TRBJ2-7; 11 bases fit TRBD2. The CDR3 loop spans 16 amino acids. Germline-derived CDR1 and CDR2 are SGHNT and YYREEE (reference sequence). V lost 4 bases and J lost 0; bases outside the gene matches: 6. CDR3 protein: CASSQDGTSGSYEQYF. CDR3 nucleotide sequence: TGTGCCAGCAGCCAAGACGGGACTAGCGGCTCCTACGAGCAGTACTTC.

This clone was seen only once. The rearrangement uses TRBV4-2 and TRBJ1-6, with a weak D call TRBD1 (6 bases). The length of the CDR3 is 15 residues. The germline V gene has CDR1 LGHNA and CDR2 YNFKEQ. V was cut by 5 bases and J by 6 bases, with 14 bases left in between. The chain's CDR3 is CASSGDRSFNSPLHF. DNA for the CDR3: TGTGCCAGCAGCGGTGACAGGTCATTTAATTCACCCCTCCACTTT.

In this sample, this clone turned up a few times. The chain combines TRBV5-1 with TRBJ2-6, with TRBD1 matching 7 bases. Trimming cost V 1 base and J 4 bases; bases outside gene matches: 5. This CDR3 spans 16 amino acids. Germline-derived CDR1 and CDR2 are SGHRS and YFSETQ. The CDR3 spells CASSLSRGQGANVLTF. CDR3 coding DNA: TGCGCCAGCAGCTTGTCGAGGGGGCAAGGGGCCAACGTCCTGACTTTC.

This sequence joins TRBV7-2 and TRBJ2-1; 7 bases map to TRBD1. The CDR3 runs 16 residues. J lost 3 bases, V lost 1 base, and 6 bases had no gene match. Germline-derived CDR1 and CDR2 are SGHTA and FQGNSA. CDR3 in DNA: TGTGCCAGCAGCTTAGGGGGGACAGCCAACTACAATGAGCAGTTCTTC. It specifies CASSLGGTANYNEQFF.

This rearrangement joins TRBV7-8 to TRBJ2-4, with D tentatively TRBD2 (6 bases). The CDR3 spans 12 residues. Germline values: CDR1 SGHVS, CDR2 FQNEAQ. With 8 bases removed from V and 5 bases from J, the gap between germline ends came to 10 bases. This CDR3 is CASAGWENIQYF. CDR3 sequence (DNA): TGTGCCAGCGCGGGGTGGGAAAACATTCAGTACTTC. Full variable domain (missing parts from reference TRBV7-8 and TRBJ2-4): GAGVSQSPRYKVAKRGQDVALRCDPISGHVSLFWYQQALGQGPEFLTYFQNEAQLDKSGLPSDRFFAERPEGSVSTLKIQRTQQEDSAVYLCASAGWENIQYFGAGTRLSVL.